This T cell receptor beta chain was obtained from a study of blood T cell repertoires in COVID-19. As for the study in general: Acute and convalescent COVID-19 samples came from the United States, Italy and Spain. Sources were T cells, B-cell-depleted T cells, or PBMCs; the material itself was cDNA or gDNA.

This CDR3 region has 14 residues. V shed 6 bases and J 4 bases; nucleotides not matched to a gene: 9. Germline V gives CDR1 LGHDT, CDR2 YNNKEL (reference sequence). In the source study's methods: For nucleated cells, counts were estimated from reference gene primer amplification. Here immunoSEQ multiplex PCR was the method, and the copy in TCRdb shows in-frame clones only, minus some. V and J calls and clone size are given by that table; D and trimming were obtained from the DNA. In the table there are about 99,000 clones, 79% of which are singletons. The J gene is TRBJ2-7, the V gene TRBV3-1 (or the pseudogene TRBV3-2); 7 bases fit TRBD1. The source is a woman of 80 years or more with active or convalescent COVID-19. Sample: peripheral blood. CDR3 sequence: CASSPRGKGYEQYF. The CDR3 nucleotides read TGTGCCAGCAGTCCCAGGGGGAAAGGGTACGAGCAGTACTTC.